Included here is one T cell receptor beta chain sequence, with context. The data stem from a study of blood T cell repertoires in COVID-19. CDR1 and CDR2 (germline): SGHRS, YFSETQ. The CDR3 has 15 residues. Trimming left V 1 base short and J 1 base short, with 10 bases between. Clones were read by immunoSEQ multiplex PCR, and TCRdb kept only the in-frame ones, dropping some. The table has about 210,000 clones, around nine tenths seen once. The chain carries TRBV5-1 and TRBJ2-3, with D perhaps matching TRBD2 (5 bases). Sequencing was carried out using peripheral blood. The TCR sequence derives from a middle-aged woman with acute or convalescent COVID-19. CDR3 in amino acids: CASSLQLSGTDTQYF. Written as DNA, the CDR3 is TGCGCCAGCAGCTTGCAGCTTAGCGGCACAGATACGCAGTATTTT. The full variable domain, its missing parts supplied by reference TRBV5-1 and TRBJ2-3, is KAGVTQTPRYLIKTRGQQVTLSCSPISGHRSVSWYQQTPGQGLQFLFEYFSETQRNKGNFPGRFSGRQFSNSRSEMNVSTLELGDSALYLCASSLQLSGTDTQYFGPGTRLTVL.